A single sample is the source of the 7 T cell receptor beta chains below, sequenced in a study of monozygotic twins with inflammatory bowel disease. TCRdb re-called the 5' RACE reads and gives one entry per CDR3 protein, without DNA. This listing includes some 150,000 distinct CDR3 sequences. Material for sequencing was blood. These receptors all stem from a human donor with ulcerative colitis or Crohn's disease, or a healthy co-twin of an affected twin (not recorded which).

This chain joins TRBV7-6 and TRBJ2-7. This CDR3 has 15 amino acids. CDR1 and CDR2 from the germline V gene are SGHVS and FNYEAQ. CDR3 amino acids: CASSPTPQYGYEQYF.

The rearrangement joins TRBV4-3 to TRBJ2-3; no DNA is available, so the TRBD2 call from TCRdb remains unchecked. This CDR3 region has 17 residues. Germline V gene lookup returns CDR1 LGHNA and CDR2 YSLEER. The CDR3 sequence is CASSGTGLAGTTDTQYF.

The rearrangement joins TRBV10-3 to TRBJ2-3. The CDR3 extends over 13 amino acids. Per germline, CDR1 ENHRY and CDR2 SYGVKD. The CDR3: CAISGSVTDTQYF.

CDR3 sequence reads: CASSYLGYQETQYF. The chain is built from TRBV6-2 or TRBV6-3 and TRBJ2-5. This CDR3 is built from 14 residues. Germline values: CDR1 MNHEY, CDR2 SVGEGT.

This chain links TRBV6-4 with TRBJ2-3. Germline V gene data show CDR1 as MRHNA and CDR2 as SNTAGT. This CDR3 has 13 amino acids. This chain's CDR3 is CASSDSGVDTQYF.

The CDR3 sequence is CASSSGPLNSSPLHF. This rearrangement joins TRBV12-3 or TRBV12-4 to TRBJ1-6; there is no DNA to check the TCRdb D call of TRBD1. The CDR3 runs 15 residues.

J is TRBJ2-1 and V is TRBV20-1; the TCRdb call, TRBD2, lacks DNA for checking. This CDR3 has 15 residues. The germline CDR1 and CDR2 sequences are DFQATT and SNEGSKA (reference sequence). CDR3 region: CSARRTSGGADEQFF.